This T cell receptor (beta chain) was sequenced for a study of identical twins. Regarding the study as a whole: For cord blood, abundant beta clonotypes had fewer insertions, unlike memory repertoires, which showed none. An excess of low generation probability was shown by twin-shared out-of-frame alpha sequences.

Note on this clonotype: Its antigen is not known.

TCRdb called the 5' RACE reads again in MiXCR, with one record for every CDR3 protein. The repertoire has about 570,000 distinct CDR3 sequences, more than 9% of them found once; the top ten carry roughly 3%. These same records also appear under a second study, on yellow fever vaccine responses in identical twins.

Material for sequencing was PBMCs. The receptor was derived from a woman aged 18-35 years in good health.

CDR3 residues: CASRGRDKDGYTF. CDR3 nucleotide sequence: TGTGCCAGCAGGGGCCGGGACAAGGATGGCTACACCTTC. The chain uses TRBV2 and TRBJ1-2, with D maybe TRBD1 (6 bases). CDR1 is SNHLY and CDR2 is FYNNEI in the germline V gene. Trimming shortened V by 6 bases and J by 6 bases, and 14 bases separated the two germline ends. The CDR3 runs 13 residues.